Following are 9 T cell receptor beta chains from one sample sequenced in a study of PD-L1 blockade in urothelial cancer. The protocol was immunoSEQ multiplex PCR, while the TCRdb copy is restricted to in-frame clones and leaves out a portion. The sample has some 40,000 clones, over 65% seen once. Noted time point: peripheral blood 6 weeks after treatment start. The sample in question was PBMCs, obtained around atezolizumab (anti-PD-L1) treatment. The receptors here all came from a man aged 35-49 years with urothelial cancer.

This chain links TRBV5-4 with TRBJ2-7, with TRBD2 matching over 12 bases. Germline-derived CDR1 and CDR2 are SGHNT and YYREEE (reference sequence). The CDR3 is made up of 15 amino acids. J lost 4 bases, V lost 3 bases, and 5 bases had no gene match. As DNA, the CDR3 is TGTGCCAGCAGCTCTCTAGCGGGAGGGAAGTACGAGCAGTACTTC. This translates into CASSSLAGGKYEQYF.

The rearrangement uses TRBV7-9 and TRBJ2-7; possible D gene TRBD1, 5 bases. In germline, CDR1 is SEHNR, CDR2 FQNEAQ (reference sequence). The CDR3 has 15 amino acids. The ends were cut back, 4 bases at V and 2 bases at J, with 15 bases in the middle. The CDR3: CASSSGRLRAYEQYF. The CDR3 DNA is TGTGCCAGCAGCTCAGGACGGCTCAGGGCCTACGAGCAGTACTTC.

CDR3 nucleotides: TGTGCCAGCAGTGCCCCCCGGGTGGCTGGAAACACCATATATTTT. As protein: CASSAPRVAGNTIYF. This chain links TRBV28 with TRBJ1-3; D gene uncertain. Trimming left V 5 bases short and J 2 bases short, with 13 bases between. CDR3 length: 15 amino acids. From germline, CDR1 is MDHEN and CDR2 SYDVKM. Full variable domain (rest looked up from reference TRBV28 and TRBJ1-3): DVKVTQSSRYLVKRTGEKVFLECVQDMDHENMFWYRQDPGLGLRLIYFSYDVKMKEKGDIPEGYSVSREKKERFSLILESASTNQTSMYLCASSAPRVAGNTIYFGEGSWLTVV.

The rearrangement links TRBV7-9 to TRBJ1-2; tentative D call: TRBD1 (6 bases). This CDR3 is 15 amino acids long. V was trimmed by 8 bases and J by 6 bases, leaving 22 bases between them. Germline V gene sequence: CDR1 SEHNR, CDR2 FQNEAQ (reference sequence). The CDR3 sequence: CASVLRGADAHGYTF. In DNA, the CDR3 is TGTGCCAGCGTCCTTCGGGGGGCAGACGCCCATGGCTACACCTTC.

V and J are TRBV7-2 and TRBJ1-4, with TRBD1 identical over 8 bases. The V gene end was trimmed by 1 base and the J gene end by 8 bases; junction bases not matched to a gene: 6. CDR3 length: 15 residues. CDR1 is SGHTA, CDR2 FQGNSA, per germline. In DNA form, the CDR3 reads TGTGCCAGCAGCTTAGGGACAGGGATAAGAGAAAAACTGTTTTTT. It translates to CASSLGTGIREKLFF.

V is TRBV6-1 and J is TRBJ2-6; D might be TRBD1 (6 bases). The CDR3 runs to 18 residues. V was pared by 1 base and J by 0 bases, with 13 bases between. Looked up from germline, CDR1 is MNHNS and CDR2 is SASEGT. The CDR3 coding sequence is TGTGCCAGCAGTGAAGGGACAGTTACCACCTCTGGGGCCAACGTCCTGACTTTC. Protein: CASSEGTVTTSGANVLTF.

The chain links TRBV10-3 to TRBJ2-7; 8 nucleotides agree with TRBD1. CDR3 length: 17 amino acids. Germline values: CDR1 ENHRY, CDR2 SYGVKD. J was trimmed by 0 bases and V by 3 bases; bases with no gene match: 10. CDR3 region: CAISDLTGQGGSYEQYF. CDR3 sequence (DNA): TGTGCCATCAGTGATCTTACCGGACAGGGTGGCTCCTACGAGCAGTACTTC.

The V and J genes are TRBV7-9 and TRBJ2-2, with TRBD2 identical over 11 bases. This CDR3 has 16 amino acids. After removal of 6 bases from V and 6 bases from J, the junction contained 9 bases not matched to a gene. The germline V gene has CDR1 SEHNR and CDR2 FQNEAQ (reference sequence). CDR3 DNA: TGTGCCAGCAGGTTGGCGGGACTAGCGGCGTCCGGGGAGCTGTTTTTT. Translated, it gives CASRLAGLAASGELFF.

In its sample, this clone was seen once. The rearrangement links TRBV19 to TRBJ2-1; 9 positions agree with TRBD1. The CDR3 runs 15 residues. The V gene end was trimmed by 6 bases and the J gene end by 3 bases; junction bases not matched to a gene: 6. CDR1 is LNHDA and CDR2 is SQIVND in the germline V gene (reference sequence). The CDR3 sequence is CASRRDRANYNEQFF. The CDR3, as DNA: TGTGCCAGTAGGAGGGACAGGGCTAACTACAATGAGCAGTTCTTC.